This T cell receptor beta chain stems from a study of T cells in Graves' hyperthyroidism and ophthalmopathy. Study-level points and caveats: With a median lead of around 6.7 months before onset, the model predicted ophthalmopathy.

The CDR3 runs 12 residues. Germline V CDR1 and CDR2: MNHNS, SASEGT. V was shortened by 6 bases and J by 7 bases, with 7 bases between the two germline ends. It was RNA transcripts that yielded the amplified TCR beta CDR3 regions. Initially, a first-round RT-PCR of the TCR CDR3 employed the HTBI primer set. TCRdb used MiXCR to reprocess the multiplex PCR reads, holding one entry per CDR3 protein. Of some 420,000 distinct CDR3 sequences in the sample, roughly 13% were seen once. In the case of this clonotype: Antigen: not known.

The chain couples TRBV6-1 to TRBJ1-6; the D gene is possibly TRBD1 (6 bases). This sequence originates from a woman younger than 35 with Graves' hyperthyroidism. The sequencing sample was made of blood. The DNA of the CDR3 is TGTGCCAGCAGGACAGGCAATTCACCCCTCCACTTT. Translated: CASRTGNSPLHF.